This T cell receptor (beta chain) originates from a study of shared T cell receptors in the human thymus. This CDR3 is 17 amino acids long. Trimming took off 0 bases at V and 7 bases at J, with 21 bases between the two ends. CDR1 is LGHNA, CDR2 YSLEER, per germline. Sequenced by immunoSEQ multiplex PCR; TCRdb stores in-frame clones only, minus some. The repertoire includes approximately 400,000 clones, about 95% of them detected once, and approximately 0.02% sits in the top ten. The origin of this receptor is a human donor. This chain joins TRBV4-3 and TRBJ2-5; possible D gene TRBD1, 5 bases. The sample was thymocytes. As DNA, the CDR3 is TGCGCCAGCAGCCAAGAGGATGTAGCCGGACGCCAGGGGACCCAGTACTTC. Protein: CASSQEDVAGRQGTQYF.